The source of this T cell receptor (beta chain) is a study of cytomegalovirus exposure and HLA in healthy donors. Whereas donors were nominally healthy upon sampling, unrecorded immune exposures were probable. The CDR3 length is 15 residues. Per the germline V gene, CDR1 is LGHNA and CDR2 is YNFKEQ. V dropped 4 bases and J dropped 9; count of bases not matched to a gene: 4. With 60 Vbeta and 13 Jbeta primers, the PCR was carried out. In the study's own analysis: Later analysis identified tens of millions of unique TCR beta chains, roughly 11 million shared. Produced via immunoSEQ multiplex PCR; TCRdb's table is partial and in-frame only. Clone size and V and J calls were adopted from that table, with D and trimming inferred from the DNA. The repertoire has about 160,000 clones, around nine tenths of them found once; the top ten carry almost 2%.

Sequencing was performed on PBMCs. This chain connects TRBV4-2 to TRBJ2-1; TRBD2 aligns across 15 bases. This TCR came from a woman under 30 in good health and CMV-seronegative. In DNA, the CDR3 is TGTGCCAGCAGCCCCGAGGGACTAGCGGGAGGTGAGCAGTTCTTC. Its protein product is CASSPEGLAGGEQFF.